What follows is one TCR beta chain and its context. This sample is drawn from a study of blood T cell repertoires in COVID-19. The overall study: Donors in the United States, Italy and Spain gave samples during acute or convalescent COVID-19.

With V trimmed by 7 bases and J by 0 bases, 11 bases remained unmatched. The germline gives CDR1 GTSNPN, CDR2 SVGIG (reference sequence). CDR3 size: 15 residues. Per the study methods: Cell counts per sample came from amplifying reference gene primers. Repertoires were generated with immunoSEQ multiplex PCR, while TCRdb's copy carries only in-frame clones and drops some. V and J calls and clone size follow that table, whereas D and trimming were derived from the DNA. The repertoire includes around 120,000 clones, 80% to 90% of them detected once, and about 34% sits in the top ten. The sequenced sample was peripheral blood. The chain carries TRBV30 and TRBJ1-1; 7 nucleotides align to TRBD1. This clonotype was obtained from a woman older than 75 with acute or convalescent COVID-19. CDR3 residues: CASLQGRLLNTEAFF. In DNA, the CDR3 is TGTGCCTCACTACAGGGGCGACTTCTGAACACTGAAGCTTTCTTT.